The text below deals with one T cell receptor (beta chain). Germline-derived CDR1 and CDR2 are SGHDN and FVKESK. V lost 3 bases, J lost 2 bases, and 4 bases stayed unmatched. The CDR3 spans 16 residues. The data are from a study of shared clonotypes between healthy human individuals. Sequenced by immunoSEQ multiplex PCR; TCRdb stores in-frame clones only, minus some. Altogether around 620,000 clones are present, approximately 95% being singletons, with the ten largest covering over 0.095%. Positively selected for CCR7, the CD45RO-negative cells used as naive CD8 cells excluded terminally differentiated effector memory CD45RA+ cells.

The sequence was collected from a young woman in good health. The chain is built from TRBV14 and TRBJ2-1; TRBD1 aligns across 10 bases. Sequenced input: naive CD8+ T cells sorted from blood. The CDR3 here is CASSQKDRGAYNEQFF. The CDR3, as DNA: TGTGCCAGCAGCCAGAAGGACAGGGGGGCCTACAATGAGCAGTTCTTC.